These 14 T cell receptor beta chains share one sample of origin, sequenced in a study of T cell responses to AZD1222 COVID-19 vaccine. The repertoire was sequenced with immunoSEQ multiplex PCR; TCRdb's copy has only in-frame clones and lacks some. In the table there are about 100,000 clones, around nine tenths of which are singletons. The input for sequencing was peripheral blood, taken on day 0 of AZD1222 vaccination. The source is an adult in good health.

Here the CDR3 DNA reads TGTGCCAGCAGCTTGCACCAGGGTGGTAATGAAGCTTTCTTT. Translating gives CASSLHQGGNEAFF. The chain employs TRBV7-2 and TRBJ1-1, with D possibly being TRBD1 (5 bases). The length of the CDR3 is 14 residues. In germline, CDR1 is SGHTA, CDR2 FQGNSA. V was shortened by 3 bases and J by 7 bases, with 15 bases between the two germline ends.

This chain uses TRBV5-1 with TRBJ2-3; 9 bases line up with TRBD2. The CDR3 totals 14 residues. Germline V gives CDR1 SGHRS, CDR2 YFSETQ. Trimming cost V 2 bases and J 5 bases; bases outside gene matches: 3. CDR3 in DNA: TGCGCCAGCAGCTTAGGACTAGCGAGAGATACGCAGTATTTT. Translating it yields CASSLGLARDTQYF.

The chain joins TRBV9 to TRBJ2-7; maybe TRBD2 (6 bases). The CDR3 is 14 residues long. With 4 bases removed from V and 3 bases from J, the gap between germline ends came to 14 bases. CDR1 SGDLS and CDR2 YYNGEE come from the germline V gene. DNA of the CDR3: TGTGCCAGCAGCTCCTCGGGAGAGATCTACGAGCAGTACTTC. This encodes CASSSSGEIYEQYF.

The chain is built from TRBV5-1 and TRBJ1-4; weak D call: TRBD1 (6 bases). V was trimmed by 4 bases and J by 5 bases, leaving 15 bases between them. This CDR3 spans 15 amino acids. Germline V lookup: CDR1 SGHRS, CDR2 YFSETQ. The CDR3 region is CASSPGARGNEKLFF. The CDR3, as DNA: TGCGCCAGCAGCCCTGGGGCCAGGGGAAATGAAAAACTGTTTTTT.

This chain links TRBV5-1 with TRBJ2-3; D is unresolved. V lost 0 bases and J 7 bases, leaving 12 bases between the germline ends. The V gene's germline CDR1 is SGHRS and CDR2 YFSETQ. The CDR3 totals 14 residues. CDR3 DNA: TGCGCCAGCAGCTTGGCCGCCAGTCAAAATACGCAGTATTTT. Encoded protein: CASSLAASQNTQYF.

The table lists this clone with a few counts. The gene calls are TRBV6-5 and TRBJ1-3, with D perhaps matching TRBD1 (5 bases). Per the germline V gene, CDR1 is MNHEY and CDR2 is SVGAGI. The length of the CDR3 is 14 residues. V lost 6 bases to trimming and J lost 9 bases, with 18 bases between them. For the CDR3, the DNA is TGTGCCAGCAGCTCTACAGGACCGAGGGGCACCATATATTTT. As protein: CASSSTGPRGTIYF.

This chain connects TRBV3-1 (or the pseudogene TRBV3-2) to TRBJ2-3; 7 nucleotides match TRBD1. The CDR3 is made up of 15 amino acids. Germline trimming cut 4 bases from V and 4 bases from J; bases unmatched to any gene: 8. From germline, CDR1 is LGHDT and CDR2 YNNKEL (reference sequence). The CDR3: CASSRLQGIADTQYF. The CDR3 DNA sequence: TGTGCCAGCAGCCGGTTACAGGGGATAGCAGATACGCAGTATTTT.

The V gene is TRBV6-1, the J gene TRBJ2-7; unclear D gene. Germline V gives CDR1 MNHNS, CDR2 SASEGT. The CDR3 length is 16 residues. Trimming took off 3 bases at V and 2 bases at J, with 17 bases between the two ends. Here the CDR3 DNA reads TGTGCCAGCAGTGATTCCGGGTCCTTTCGAGCCTACGAGCAGTACTTC. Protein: CASSDSGSFRAYEQYF.

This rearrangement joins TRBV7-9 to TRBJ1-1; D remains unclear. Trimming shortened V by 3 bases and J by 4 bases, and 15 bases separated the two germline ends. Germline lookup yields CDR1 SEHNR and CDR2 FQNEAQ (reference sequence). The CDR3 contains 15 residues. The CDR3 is CASSFPLGRSTEAFF. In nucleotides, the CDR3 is TGTGCCAGCAGCTTCCCCCTCGGCCGGAGCACTGAAGCTTTCTTT.

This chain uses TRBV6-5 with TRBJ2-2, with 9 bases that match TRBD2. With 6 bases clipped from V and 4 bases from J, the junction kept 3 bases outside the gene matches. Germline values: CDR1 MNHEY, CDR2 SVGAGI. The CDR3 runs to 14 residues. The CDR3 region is CASRLAGPTGELFF. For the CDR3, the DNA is TGTGCCAGCAGGCTAGCGGGACCCACCGGGGAGCTGTTTTTT.

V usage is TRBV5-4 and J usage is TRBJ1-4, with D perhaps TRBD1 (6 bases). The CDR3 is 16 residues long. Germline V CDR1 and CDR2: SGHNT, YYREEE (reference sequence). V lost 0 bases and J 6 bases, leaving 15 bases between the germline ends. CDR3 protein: CASSLGLTGLDEKLFF. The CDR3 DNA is TGTGCCAGCAGCTTGGGGCTAACAGGGTTAGATGAAAAACTGTTTTTT.

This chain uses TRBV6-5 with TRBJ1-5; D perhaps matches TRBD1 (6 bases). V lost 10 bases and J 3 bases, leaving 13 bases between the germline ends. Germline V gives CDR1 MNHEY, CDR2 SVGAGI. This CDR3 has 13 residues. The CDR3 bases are TGTGCCACTACCGGGACATACAATCAGCCCCAGCATTTT. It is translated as CATTGTYNQPQHF.

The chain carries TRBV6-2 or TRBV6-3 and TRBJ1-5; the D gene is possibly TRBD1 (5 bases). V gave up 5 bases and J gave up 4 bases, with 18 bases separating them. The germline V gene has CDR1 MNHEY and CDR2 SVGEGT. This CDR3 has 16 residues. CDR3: CASSPGVQVTNQPQHF. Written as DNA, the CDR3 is TGTGCCAGCAGTCCGGGGGTACAGGTAACAAATCAGCCCCAGCATTTT.

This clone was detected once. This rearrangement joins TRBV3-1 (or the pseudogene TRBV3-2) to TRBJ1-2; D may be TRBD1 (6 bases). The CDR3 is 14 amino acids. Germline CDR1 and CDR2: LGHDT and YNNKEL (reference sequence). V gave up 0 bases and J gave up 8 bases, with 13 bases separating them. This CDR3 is CASSQELSGTGYTF. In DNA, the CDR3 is TGTGCCAGCAGCCAAGAACTATCCGGGACAGGCTACACCTTC.